This TCR beta chain was recovered during a study of CD8+ T cells in alopecia areata. cDNA prepared by RNA extraction and subsequent reverse transcription served as the template for sequencing. Data came from immunoSEQ multiplex PCR; TCRdb stores just in-frame clones and leaves some out. In the table there are a few hundred thousand clones, more than 45% of which are singletons. Notes on this clone: Antigen: not known. The junction does not match germline at one end; this may be a read error.

Notes on the study in general: On tofacitinib, scalp clonality and expanded CD8+ clones among top 100 fell significantly. Normal scalp showed lower clonality than lesional scalp, especially alopecia totalis/universalis.

Treatment specified: oral pan-JAK inhibitor, 5-10 mg twice daily. Sorting from PBMCs produced CD4+ and CD8+ T cells. Sequenced material: CD4+ T cells sorted from blood, taken at week 4, from a patient treated with tofacitinib. The clonotype was recovered from a human donor with alopecia areata.

The CDR3 sequence: CAWSVRKDRQPQHF. The CDR3 coding sequence is TGTGCTTGGAGTGTACGAAAGGACAGGCAGCCCCAGCATTTT. The chain joins TRBV30 to TRBJ1-5; 7 bases match TRBD1. The CDR3 spans 14 residues. The germline V gene has CDR1 GTSNPN and CDR2 SVGIG (reference sequence). Combining the CDR3 with reference TRBV30 and TRBJ1-5 gives the whole variable domain SQTIHQWPATLVQPVGSPLSLECTVEGTSNPNLYWYRQAAGRGLQLLFYSVGIGQISSEVPQNLSASRPQDRQFILSSKKLLLSDSGFYLCAWSVRKDRQPQHFGDGTRLSIL.